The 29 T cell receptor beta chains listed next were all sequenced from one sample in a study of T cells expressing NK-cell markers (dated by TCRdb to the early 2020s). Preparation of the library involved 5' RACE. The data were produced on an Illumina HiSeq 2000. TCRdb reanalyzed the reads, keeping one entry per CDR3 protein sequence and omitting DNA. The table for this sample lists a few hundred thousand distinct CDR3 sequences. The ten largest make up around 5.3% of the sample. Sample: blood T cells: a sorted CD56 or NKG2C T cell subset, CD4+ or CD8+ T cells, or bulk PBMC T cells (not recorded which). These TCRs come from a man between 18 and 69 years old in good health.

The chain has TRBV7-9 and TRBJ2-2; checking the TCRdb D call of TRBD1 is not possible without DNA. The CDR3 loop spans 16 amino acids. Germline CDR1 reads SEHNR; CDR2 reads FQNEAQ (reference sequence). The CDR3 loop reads CASSRDRGQGTGELFF.

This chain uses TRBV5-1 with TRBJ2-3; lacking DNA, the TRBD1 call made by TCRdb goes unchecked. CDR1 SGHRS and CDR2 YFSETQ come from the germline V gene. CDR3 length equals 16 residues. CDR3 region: CASRGGTATSTDTQYF.

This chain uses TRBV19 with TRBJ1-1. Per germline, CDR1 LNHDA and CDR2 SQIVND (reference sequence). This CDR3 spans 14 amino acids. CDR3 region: CASSIRRRNTEAFF.

CDR3 protein: CASGLVRYGSSYEQYF. V gene TRBV12-5 combines with J gene TRBJ2-7. The CDR3 consists of 16 residues. Germline V gives CDR1 LGHNT, CDR2 FRNRAP.

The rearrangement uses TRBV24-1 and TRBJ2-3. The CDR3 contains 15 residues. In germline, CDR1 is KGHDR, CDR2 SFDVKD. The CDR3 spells CATSDPANNKYTQYF.

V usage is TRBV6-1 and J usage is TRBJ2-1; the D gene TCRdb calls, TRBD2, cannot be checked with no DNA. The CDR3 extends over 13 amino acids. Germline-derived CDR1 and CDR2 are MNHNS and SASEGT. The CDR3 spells CASRSPTSREQFF.

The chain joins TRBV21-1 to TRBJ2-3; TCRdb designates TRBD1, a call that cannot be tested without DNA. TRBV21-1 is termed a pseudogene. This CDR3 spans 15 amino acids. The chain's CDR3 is CASSFDRGRPDTQYF.

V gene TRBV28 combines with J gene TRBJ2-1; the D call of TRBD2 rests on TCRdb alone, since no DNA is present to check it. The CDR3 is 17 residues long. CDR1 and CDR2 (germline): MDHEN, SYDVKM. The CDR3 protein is CASSLRLAGGWWNEQFF.

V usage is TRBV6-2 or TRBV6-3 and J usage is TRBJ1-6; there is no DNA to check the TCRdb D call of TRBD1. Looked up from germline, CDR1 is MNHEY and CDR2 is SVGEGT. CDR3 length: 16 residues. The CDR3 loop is CASHRAGSSYNSPLHF.

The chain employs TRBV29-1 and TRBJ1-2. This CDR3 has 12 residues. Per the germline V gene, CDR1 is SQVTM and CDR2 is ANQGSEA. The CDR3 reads CSVESYGYGYTF.

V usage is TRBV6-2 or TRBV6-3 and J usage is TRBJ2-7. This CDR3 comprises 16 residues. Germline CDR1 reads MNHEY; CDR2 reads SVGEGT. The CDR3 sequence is CASSYGFPKTYYEQYF.

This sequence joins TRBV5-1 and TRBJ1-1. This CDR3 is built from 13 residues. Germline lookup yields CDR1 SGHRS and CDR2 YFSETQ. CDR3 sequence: CASQRDYLAEAFF.

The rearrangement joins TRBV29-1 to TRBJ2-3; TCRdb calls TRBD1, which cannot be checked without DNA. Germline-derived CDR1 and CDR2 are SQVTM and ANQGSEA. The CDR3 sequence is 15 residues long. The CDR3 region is CSVEAPRRGTDTQYF.

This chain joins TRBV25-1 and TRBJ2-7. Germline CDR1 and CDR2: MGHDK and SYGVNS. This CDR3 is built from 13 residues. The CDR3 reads CASSENFGHEQYF.

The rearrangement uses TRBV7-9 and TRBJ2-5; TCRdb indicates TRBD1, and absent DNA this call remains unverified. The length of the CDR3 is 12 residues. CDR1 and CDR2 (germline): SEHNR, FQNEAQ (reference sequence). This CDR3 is CASSWDRSIGYF.

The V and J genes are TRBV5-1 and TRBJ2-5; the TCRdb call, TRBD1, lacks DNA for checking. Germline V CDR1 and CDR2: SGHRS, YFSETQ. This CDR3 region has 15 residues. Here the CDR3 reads CASRPTGAVQETQYF.

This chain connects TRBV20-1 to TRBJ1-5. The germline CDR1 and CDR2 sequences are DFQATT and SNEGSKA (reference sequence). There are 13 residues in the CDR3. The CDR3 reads CSVTRRGGMPQHF.

CDR3 protein: CSARAQTGGTGNTIYF. The chain recombines TRBV20-1 with TRBJ1-3; no DNA is available, so the TRBD1 call from TCRdb remains unchecked. Per germline, CDR1 DFQATT and CDR2 SNEGSKA (reference sequence). This CDR3 is 16 amino acids long.

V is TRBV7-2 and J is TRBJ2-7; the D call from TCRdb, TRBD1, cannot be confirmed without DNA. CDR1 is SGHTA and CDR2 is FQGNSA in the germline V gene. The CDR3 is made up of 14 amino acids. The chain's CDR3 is CASSQVQGNYEQYF. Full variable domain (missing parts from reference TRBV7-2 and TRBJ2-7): GAGVSQSPSNKVTEKGKDVELRCDPISGHTALYWYRQSLGQGLEFLIYFQGNSAPDKSGLPSDRFSAERTGGSVSTLTIQRTQQEDSAVYLCASSQVQGNYEQYFGPGTRLTVT.

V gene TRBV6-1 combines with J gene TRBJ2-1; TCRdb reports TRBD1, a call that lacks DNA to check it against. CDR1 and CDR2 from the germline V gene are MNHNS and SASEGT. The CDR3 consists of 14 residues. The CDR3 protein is CASRSGQGGNEQFF.

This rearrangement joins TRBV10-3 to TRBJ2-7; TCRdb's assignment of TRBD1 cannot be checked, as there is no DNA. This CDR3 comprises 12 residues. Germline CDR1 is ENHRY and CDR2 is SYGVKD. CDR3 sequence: CAIRGQGYEQYF.

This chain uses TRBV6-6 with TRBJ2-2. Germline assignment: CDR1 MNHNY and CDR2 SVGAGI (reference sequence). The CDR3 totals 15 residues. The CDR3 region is CASRFGSSNTGELFF.

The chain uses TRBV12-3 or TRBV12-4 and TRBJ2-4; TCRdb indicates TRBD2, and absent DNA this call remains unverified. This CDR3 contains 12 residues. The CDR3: CASKGVNDIQYF.

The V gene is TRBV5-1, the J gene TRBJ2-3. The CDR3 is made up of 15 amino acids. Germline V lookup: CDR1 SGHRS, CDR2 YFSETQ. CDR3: CASSLEDVPKGTQYF. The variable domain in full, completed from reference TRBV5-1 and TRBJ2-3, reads KAGVTQTPRYLIKTRGQQVTLSCSPISGHRSVSWYQQTPGQGLQFLFEYFSETQRNKGNFPGRFSGRQFSNSRSEMNVSTLELGDSALYLCASSLEDVPKGTQYFGPGTRLTVL.

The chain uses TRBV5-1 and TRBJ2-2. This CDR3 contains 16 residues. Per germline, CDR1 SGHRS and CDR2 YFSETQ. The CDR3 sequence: CASSSSGGENTGELFF.

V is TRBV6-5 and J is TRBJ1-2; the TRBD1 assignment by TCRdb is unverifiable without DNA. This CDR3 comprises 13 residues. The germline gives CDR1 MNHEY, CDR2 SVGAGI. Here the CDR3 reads CASSYSRQGDCTF.

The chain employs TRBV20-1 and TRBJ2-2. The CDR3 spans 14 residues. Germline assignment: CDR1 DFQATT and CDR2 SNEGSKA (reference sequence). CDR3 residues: CSATAETNTGELFF.

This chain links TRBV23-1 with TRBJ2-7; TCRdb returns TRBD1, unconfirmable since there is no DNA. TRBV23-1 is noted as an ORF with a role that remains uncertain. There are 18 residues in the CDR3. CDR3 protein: CASSHPRSIGGPSYEQYF.

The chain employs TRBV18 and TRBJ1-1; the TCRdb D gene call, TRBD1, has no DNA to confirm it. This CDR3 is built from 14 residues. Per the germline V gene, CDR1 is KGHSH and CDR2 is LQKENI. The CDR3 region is CASSPSQGDTEAFF.